These 3 T cell receptor beta chains were all obtained from the same sample, sequenced in a study of blood T cell repertoires in COVID-19. Assay used: immunoSEQ multiplex PCR; TCRdb lists only in-frame clones, some missing. The table lists 150,000 to 180,000 clones, approximately 90% of them singletons. What was sequenced was peripheral blood. The source of these receptors is a woman aged 40 to 55 with acute or convalescent COVID-19.

This chain joins TRBV9 and TRBJ2-7; TRBD1 is a possible D gene (6 bases). Trimming took off 5 bases at V and 7 bases at J, with 13 bases between the two ends. Germline V gene data show CDR1 as SGDLS and CDR2 as YYNGEE. The CDR3 runs to 12 residues. The CDR3 DNA follows: TGTGCCAGCAGTCCAAATCAGGGGGAGCAGTACTTC. This translates into CASSPNQGEQYF.

This chain uses TRBV5-6 with TRBJ1-1, with D possibly TRBD1 on 5 matching bases. Germline lookup yields CDR1 SGHDT and CDR2 YYEEEE. V lost 0 bases, J lost 1 base, and 10 bases lay in between. The CDR3 sequence is 15 residues long. CDR3 bases: TGTGCCAGCAGCTTGGTAGACAGTGAGAACACTGAAGCTTTCTTT. Translated: CASSLVDSENTEAFF.

This clone came up once. The chain recombines TRBV2 with TRBJ1-1, with D perhaps TRBD1 (6 bases). The CDR3 has 12 amino acids. V was cut by 6 bases and J by 1 base, with 6 bases left in between. CDR1 SNHLY and CDR2 FYNNEI come from the germline V gene. For the CDR3, the DNA is TGTGCCAGCAGGGGACAGAACACTGAAGCTTTCTTT. Amino acids: CASRGQNTEAFF.